This T cell receptor beta chain was observed in a study of cytomegalovirus exposure and HLA in healthy donors. V was pared by 4 bases and J by 6 bases, with 10 bases between. CDR3 size: 13 residues. Looked up from germline, CDR1 is SGHAT and CDR2 is FQNNGV. Use of 60 Vbeta and 13 Jbeta primers characterized the PCR. Produced via immunoSEQ multiplex PCR; TCRdb's table is partial and in-frame only. The table lists approximately 110,000 clones, 50% to 65% of them singletons. Source material: PBMCs. This clonotype originated in a man aged 25 to 45 in good health and CMV-seropositive. This chain links TRBV11-2 with TRBJ2-1; TRBD2 might be the D (5 bases). CDR3 in amino acids: CASSSGLSNEQFF. The CDR3 DNA reads TGTGCCAGCAGCTCCGGACTGTCCAATGAGCAGTTCTTC.